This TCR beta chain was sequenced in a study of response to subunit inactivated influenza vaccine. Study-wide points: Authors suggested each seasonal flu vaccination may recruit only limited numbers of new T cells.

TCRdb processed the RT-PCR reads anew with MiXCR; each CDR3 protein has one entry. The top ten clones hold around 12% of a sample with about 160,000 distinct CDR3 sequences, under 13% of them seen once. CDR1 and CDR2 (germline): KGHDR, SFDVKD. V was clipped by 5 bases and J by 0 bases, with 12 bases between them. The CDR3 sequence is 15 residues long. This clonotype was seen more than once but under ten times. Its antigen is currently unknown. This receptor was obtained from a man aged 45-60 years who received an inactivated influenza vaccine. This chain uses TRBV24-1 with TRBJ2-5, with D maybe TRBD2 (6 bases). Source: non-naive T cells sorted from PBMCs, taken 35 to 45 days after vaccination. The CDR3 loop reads CATSVGWEDQETQYF. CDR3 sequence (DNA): TGTGCCACCAGTGTCGGGTGGGAGGACCAAGAGACCCAGTACTTC.